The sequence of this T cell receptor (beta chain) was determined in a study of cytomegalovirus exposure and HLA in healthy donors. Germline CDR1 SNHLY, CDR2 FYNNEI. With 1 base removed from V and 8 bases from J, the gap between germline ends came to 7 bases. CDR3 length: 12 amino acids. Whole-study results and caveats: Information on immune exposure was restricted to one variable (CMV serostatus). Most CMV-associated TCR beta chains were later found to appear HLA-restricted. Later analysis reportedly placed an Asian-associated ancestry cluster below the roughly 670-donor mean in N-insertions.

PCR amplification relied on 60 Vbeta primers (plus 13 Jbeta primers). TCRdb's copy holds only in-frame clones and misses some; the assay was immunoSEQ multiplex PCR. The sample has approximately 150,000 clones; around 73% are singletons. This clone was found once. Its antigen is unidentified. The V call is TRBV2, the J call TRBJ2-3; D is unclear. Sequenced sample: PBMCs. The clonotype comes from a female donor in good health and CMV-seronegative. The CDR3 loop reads CASSEVQVTQYF. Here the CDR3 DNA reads TGTGCCAGCAGTGAAGTGCAGGTTACGCAGTATTTT.